The 31 T cell receptor beta chains presented below share a single source sample, sequenced in a study of shared clonotypes between healthy human individuals. Assay: immunoSEQ multiplex PCR; the TCRdb copy retains only in-frame clones and omits some. The sample carries about 2.3 million clones, about 92% recorded once. Sequenced material: naive CD4+ T cells from PBMCs. Sample subset: CD45RA+ positively selected. Receptor source: a young man in good health. Some clones in this sample may be carry-over from other donors' samples.

The J gene is TRBJ2-5, the V gene TRBV21-1; TRBD1, the table's D call, lacks a check against the DNA. TRBV21-1 is shown as a pseudogene. The length of the CDR3 is 14 residues. The CDR3 bases are TGTGCCAGCAGCACCCAGGGGCTACAAGAGACCCAGTACTTC. This encodes CASSTQGLQETQYF.

A word on this clone: Additional DNA sequences in this sample encode the identical CDR3. The V gene is TRBV28, the J gene TRBJ1-5, with D uncertain. V gave up 6 bases and J gave up 1 base, with 4 bases separating them. CDR1 MDHEN and CDR2 SYDVKM come from the germline V gene. The CDR3 runs 12 residues. Here the CDR3 reads CASRVSNQPQHF. Written as DNA, the CDR3 is TGTGCCAGCAGGGTGAGCAATCAGCCCCAGCATTTT.

The rearrangement links TRBV7-9 to TRBJ2-3; D tentatively fits TRBD1 or TRBD2 (5 bases each). This CDR3 has 15 residues. Trimming left V 2 bases short and J 2 bases short, with 11 bases between. Germline CDR1 is SEHNR and CDR2 is FQNEAQ (reference sequence). CDR3 protein: CASSLKPGTTDTQYF. Written as DNA, the CDR3 is TGTGCCAGCAGCTTAAAACCGGGGACCACAGATACGCAGTATTTT.

To note about this clone: Additional DNA sequences in this sample encode the identical CDR3. V gene TRBV20-1 combines with J gene TRBJ2-7; D unclear. The CDR3 contains 11 residues. The V end was cut by 3 bases, the J end by 3 bases, with 6 bases between. Per the germline V gene, CDR1 is DFQATT and CDR2 is SNEGSKA (reference sequence). CDR3 nucleotide sequence: TGCAGTGCTAGGGAGATCTACGAGCAGTACTTC. This codes for CSAREIYEQYF.

The chain has TRBV27 and TRBJ1-1; TRBD1 is a possible D gene (6 bases). This CDR3 contains 13 residues. Trimming took 6 bases from V and 3 from J, leaving 11 bases between them. Germline V gene lookup returns CDR1 MNHEY and CDR2 SMNVEV (reference sequence). CDR3 in amino acids: CASRYYRDTEAFF. The CDR3 bases are TGTGCCAGCAGGTACTACAGGGACACTGAAGCTTTCTTT.

The rearrangement uses TRBV7-9 and TRBJ2-3; perhaps D is TRBD1 or TRBD2 (5 bases each). Trimming removed 1 base at V and 6 bases at J, with 11 bases between. Per germline, CDR1 SEHNR and CDR2 FQNEAQ (reference sequence). This CDR3 contains 14 residues. The CDR3 bases are TGTGCCAGCAGCTTAGTCGGGACCGGGGATACGCAGTATTTT. It codes for CASSLVGTGDTQYF.

For the CDR3, the DNA is TGCGCCAGCAGCCGAGAACCTAGAGGACAGCCCCAGCATTTT. Its protein is CASSREPRGQPQHF. The genes are TRBV5-1 and TRBJ1-5, with D uncertain. The CDR3 consists of 14 residues. Germline loops: CDR1 SGHRS, CDR2 YFSETQ. Trimming stripped 4 bases from V and 7 bases from J, with 15 bases between.

This rearrangement joins TRBV28 to TRBJ1-5, with unresolved D. Germline V gene sequence: CDR1 MDHEN, CDR2 SYDVKM. The CDR3 contains 13 residues. Trimming took off 3 bases at V and 6 bases at J, with 9 bases between the two ends. The CDR3 reads CASSFWEGQPQHF. The CDR3 nucleotides are TGTGCCAGCAGTTTCTGGGAGGGTCAGCCCCAGCATTTT.

Regarding this clone: The junction departs from germline at one end; a sequencing error may be responsible. The chain combines TRBV19 with TRBJ1-1; D not certain. The CDR3 runs 14 residues. The germline V gene encodes CDR1 LNHDA and CDR2 SQIVND (reference sequence). The CDR3 DNA follows: TGTGCCAGTCGTATCGACACGATGAACACTGAAGCTTTCTTT. Amino acids: CASRIDTMNTEAFF.

The rearrangement uses TRBV7-9 and TRBJ1-1; 7 bases align to TRBD1. The germline CDR1 and CDR2 sequences are SEHNR and FQNEAQ (reference sequence). Trimming removed 5 bases from V and 2 bases from J; junction bases left unmatched: 14. The CDR3 runs to 17 residues. The CDR3 nucleotides are TGTGCCAGCAGCCCGGACAGGTGGATGGGTGCAAACACTGAAGCTTTCTTT. It is translated as CASSPDRWMGANTEAFF.

V is TRBV13 and J is TRBJ2-3; perhaps TRBD2 as D (5 bases). CDR1 is PRHDT and CDR2 is FYEKMQ in the germline V gene (reference sequence). V was clipped by 4 bases and J by 10 bases, with 21 bases between them. This CDR3 contains 15 residues. CDR3 nucleotide sequence: TGTGCCAGCAGCTCATCGGGAATGACTGCGTTTTCGCAGTATTTT. The encoded protein is CASSSSGMTAFSQYF.

J is TRBJ2-3 and V is TRBV5-1; TRBD2 matches at 11 bases. The ends lost 4 bases at V and 4 bases at J; junction bases unmatched: 2. This CDR3 spans 14 amino acids. Looked up from germline, CDR1 is SGHRS and CDR2 is YFSETQ. CDR3 nucleotides: TGCGCCAGCAGCCCACTAGCGGGAGCAGATACGCAGTATTTT. Residues: CASSPLAGADTQYF.

This chain joins TRBV7-2 and TRBJ2-3, with 13 bases that match TRBD2. Trimming at V came to 5 bases and at J to 2 bases, leaving 7 bases not matched to a gene. Germline V gene sequence: CDR1 SGHTA, CDR2 FQGNSA. The CDR3 runs 17 residues. CDR3 loop: CASSPPGLAGPTDTQYF. CDR3 nucleotides: TGTGCCAGCAGCCCTCCGGGACTAGCGGGACCCACAGATACGCAGTATTTT.

The gene calls are TRBV9 and TRBJ2-3; 8 positions agree with TRBD2. The CDR3 loop spans 16 amino acids. Trimming removed 4 bases from V and 1 base from J; junction bases left unmatched: 8. The germline gives CDR1 SGDLS, CDR2 YYNGEE. CDR3 sequence: CASSLSGGPRTDTQYF. CDR3 DNA sequence: TGTGCCAGCAGCCTGTCGGGAGGGCCCCGCACAGATACGCAGTATTTT.

The chain employs TRBV6-1 and TRBJ1-2; maybe TRBD1 (5 bases). Trimming removed 6 bases at V and 8 bases at J, with 22 bases between. Germline V gene sequence: CDR1 MNHNS, CDR2 SASEGT. This CDR3 has 15 amino acids. CDR3 in DNA: TGTGCCAGCAGGACCCGGGACCCACATAGTCGCGGCTACACCTTC. Residues: CASRTRDPHSRGYTF.

This clone was recorded only once. This sequence joins TRBV28 and TRBJ1-1, with D perhaps TRBD1 (6 bases). Trimming stripped 6 bases from V and 6 bases from J, with 14 bases between. Germline loops: CDR1 MDHEN, CDR2 SYDVKM. The CDR3 sequence is 13 residues long. CDR3 loop: CASRRGGVAEAFF. The CDR3 coding sequence is TGTGCCAGCAGGAGGGGGGGGGTCGCTGAAGCTTTCTTT. The complete variable domain, with remaining parts taken from reference TRBV28 and TRBJ1-1, reads DVKVTQSSRYLVKRTGEKVFLECVQDMDHENMFWYRQDPGLGLRLIYFSYDVKMKEKGDIPEGYSVSREKKERFSLILESASTNQTSMYLCASRRGGVAEAFFGQGTRLTVV.

The V gene is TRBV18, the J gene TRBJ1-3; 7 bases match TRBD1. This CDR3 spans 16 amino acids. J lost 5 bases, V lost 2 bases, and 9 bases had no gene match. CDR1 and CDR2 from the germline V gene are KGHSH and LQKENI. CDR3 region: CASSPNGGRGRNTIYF. CDR3 DNA: TGTGCCAGCTCACCAAACGGTGGAAGGGGGCGAAACACCATATATTTT. Variable domain in full (rest from reference TRBV18 and TRBJ1-3): NAGVMQNPRHLVRRRGQEARLRCSPMKGHSHVYWYRQLPEEGLKFMVYLQKENIIDESGMPKERFSAEFPKEGPSILRIQQVVRGDSAAYFCASSPNGGRGRNTIYFGEGSWLTVV.

The chain carries TRBV7-3 and TRBJ2-1; TRBD2 matches 9 bases. CDR1 SGHTA and CDR2 FQGTGA come from the germline V gene. The CDR3 loop spans 17 amino acids. The junction had 7 bases not matched to a gene; V was cut back by 4 bases and J by 0 bases. CDR3 in amino acids: CASSSDSGRGSYNEQFF. CDR3 bases: TGTGCCAGCAGCTCCGATAGCGGGAGAGGCTCCTACAATGAGCAGTTCTTC.

V gene TRBV5-1 combines with J gene TRBJ2-7, with 9 bases aligning to TRBD1. V trimming: 0 bases; J trimming: 5 bases; junction bases outside the gene matches: 3. This CDR3 is 14 amino acids long. Germline V lookup: CDR1 SGHRS, CDR2 YFSETQ. The CDR3 bases are TGCGCCAGCAGCTTGGACAGGGGGCTCGACGAGCAGTACTTC. Translating gives CASSLDRGLDEQYF.

V is TRBV28 and J is TRBJ1-1; TRBD1 matches 8 bases. Trimming cost V 5 bases and J 8 bases; bases outside gene matches: 10. This CDR3 is built from 14 residues. Germline V gives CDR1 MDHEN, CDR2 SYDVKM. CDR3 residues: CASSLQGARGEAFF. The CDR3 DNA sequence: TGTGCCAGCAGTCTTCAGGGGGCTCGCGGCGAAGCTTTCTTT. The full variable domain, with the rest looked up from reference TRBV28 and TRBJ1-1, is DVKVTQSSRYLVKRTGEKVFLECVQDMDHENMFWYRQDPGLGLRLIYFSYDVKMKEKGDIPEGYSVSREKKERFSLILESASTNQTSMYLCASSLQGARGEAFFGQGTRLTVV.

The J gene is TRBJ2-1, the V gene TRBV19; D gene uncertain. The CDR3 extends over 13 amino acids. Germline V gives CDR1 LNHDA, CDR2 SQIVND (reference sequence). V lost 1 base and J 7 bases, leaving 8 bases between the germline ends. For the CDR3, the DNA is TGTGCCAGTAGTATAGTTTGGGTAAATGAGCAGTTCTTC. Amino acid sequence: CASSIVWVNEQFF.

V gene TRBV5-1 combines with J gene TRBJ1-1, with a tentative D call TRBD1 (5 bases). With 4 bases removed from V and 1 base from J, the gap between germline ends came to 11 bases. Germline assignment: CDR1 SGHRS and CDR2 YFSETQ. This CDR3 has 14 residues. CDR3 bases: TGCGCCAGCAGCGAGGGACCGAAGAACACTGAAGCTTTCTTT. This encodes CASSEGPKNTEAFF.

CDR3 sequence (DNA): TGTGCCAGCAGGGCTGGGGCTAGCGGGAACACAGATACGCAGTATTTT. Translating gives CASRAGASGNTDTQYF. The V gene is TRBV11-2, the J gene TRBJ2-3; TRBD2 matches at 9 bases. This CDR3 is built from 16 residues. Germline trimming cut 6 bases from V and 2 bases from J; bases unmatched to any gene: 9. CDR1 SGHAT and CDR2 FQNNGV come from the germline V gene.

J is TRBJ2-3 and V is TRBV18, with D perhaps being TRBD1 or TRBD2 (5 bases each). Trimming stripped 4 bases from V and 1 base from J, with 6 bases between. Germline V gene sequence: CDR1 KGHSH, CDR2 LQKENI. The CDR3 is 13 residues long. CDR3 in amino acids: CASSRDGTDTQYF. CDR3 sequence (DNA): TGTGCCAGCTCACGGGACGGCACAGATACGCAGTATTTT.

The V gene is TRBV7-9, the J gene TRBJ2-5; unclear D gene. The CDR3 covers 12 residues. Germline assignment: CDR1 SEHNR and CDR2 FQNEAQ (reference sequence). V gave up 4 bases and J gave up 4 bases, with 7 bases separating them. The CDR3 DNA sequence: TGTGCCAGCAGCTCCTATAGAGAGACCCAGTACTTC. Translated: CASSSYRETQYF.

The chain carries TRBV18 and TRBJ2-3; D is unclear. Germline lookup yields CDR1 KGHSH and CDR2 LQKENI. This CDR3 region has 15 residues. V was clipped by 2 bases and J by 2 bases, with 11 bases between them. The CDR3 protein is CASSPSRQTTDTQYF. The CDR3 DNA sequence: TGTGCCAGCTCACCATCTCGACAAACCACAGATACGCAGTATTTT.

The sample holds one count of this clone. The chain joins TRBV19 to TRBJ2-3; 7 positions agree with TRBD1. The length of the CDR3 is 13 residues. V dropped 2 bases and J dropped 6; count of bases not matched to a gene: 2. CDR1 is LNHDA, CDR2 SQIVND, per germline (reference sequence). This CDR3 is CASSIPQGDTQYF. CDR3 nucleotide sequence: TGTGCCAGTAGTATACCACAGGGGGATACGCAGTATTTT.

The chain carries TRBV18 and TRBJ2-7, with 9 bases that match TRBD1. The germline CDR1 and CDR2 sequences are KGHSH and LQKENI. The CDR3 runs 15 residues. The junction had 5 bases not matched to a gene; V was cut back by 3 bases and J by 2 bases. CDR3 in DNA: TGTGCCAGCTCACCTTACGGGACAGGGACCTACGAGCAGTACTTC. This codes for CASSPYGTGTYEQYF.

V gene TRBV27 combines with J gene TRBJ2-7; D may correspond to TRBD1 or TRBD2 (5 bases each). V shed 3 bases and J shed 2 bases, with 17 bases lying between them. CDR1 is MNHEY and CDR2 is SMNVEV in the germline V gene (reference sequence). The CDR3 is made up of 16 amino acids. CDR3 residues: CASSFRGLGRAYEQYF. DNA of the CDR3: TGTGCCAGCAGTTTCCGGGGCCTCGGACGTGCCTACGAGCAGTACTTC.

This sequence joins TRBV5-1 and TRBJ2-3; tentative D call: TRBD1 (7 bases). V gave up 6 bases and J gave up 4 bases, with 15 bases separating them. This CDR3 has 14 amino acids. The germline V gene has CDR1 SGHRS and CDR2 YFSETQ. The CDR3 DNA reads as TGCGCCAGCACCGCCAGGGGGGACCCAGATACGCAGTATTTT. It codes for CASTARGDPDTQYF.

The chain couples TRBV28 to TRBJ1-2; D is perhaps TRBD1 (5 bases). The V end was cut by 2 bases, the J end by 6 bases, with 22 bases between. The germline gives CDR1 MDHEN, CDR2 SYDVKM. The CDR3 has 17 residues. CDR3 loop: CASSLVGHIGTGDGYTF. DNA of the CDR3: TGTGCCAGCAGTTTAGTCGGCCATATCGGGACGGGGGATGGCTACACCTTC.